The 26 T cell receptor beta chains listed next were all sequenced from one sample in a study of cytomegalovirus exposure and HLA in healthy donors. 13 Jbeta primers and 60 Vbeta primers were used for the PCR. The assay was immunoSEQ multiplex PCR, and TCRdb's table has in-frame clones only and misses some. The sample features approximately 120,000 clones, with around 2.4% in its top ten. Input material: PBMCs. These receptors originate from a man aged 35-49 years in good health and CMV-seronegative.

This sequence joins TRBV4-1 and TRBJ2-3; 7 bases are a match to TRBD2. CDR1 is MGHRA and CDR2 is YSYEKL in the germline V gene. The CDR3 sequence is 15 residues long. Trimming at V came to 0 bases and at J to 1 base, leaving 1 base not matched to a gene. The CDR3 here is CASSQDREGTDTQYF. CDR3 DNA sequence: TGCGCCAGCAGCCAAGATCGGGAGGGCACAGATACGCAGTATTTT.

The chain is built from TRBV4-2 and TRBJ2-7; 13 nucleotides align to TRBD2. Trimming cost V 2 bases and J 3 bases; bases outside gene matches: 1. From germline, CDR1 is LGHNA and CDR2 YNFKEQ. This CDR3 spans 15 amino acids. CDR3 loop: CASSQRTSGSYEQYF. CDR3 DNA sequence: TGTGCCAGCAGCCAACGGACTAGCGGGAGCTACGAGCAGTACTTC.

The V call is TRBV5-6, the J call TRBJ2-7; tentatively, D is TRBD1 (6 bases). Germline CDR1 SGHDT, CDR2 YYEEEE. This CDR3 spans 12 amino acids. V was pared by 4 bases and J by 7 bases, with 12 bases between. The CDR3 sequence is CASSQTGWEQYF. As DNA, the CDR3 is TGTGCCAGCAGCCAGACAGGCTGGGAGCAGTACTTC.

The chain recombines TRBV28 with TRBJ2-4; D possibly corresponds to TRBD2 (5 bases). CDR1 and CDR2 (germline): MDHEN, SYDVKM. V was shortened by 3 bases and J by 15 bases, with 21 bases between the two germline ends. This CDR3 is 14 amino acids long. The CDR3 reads CASSFSLRSAGPYF. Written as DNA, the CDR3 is TGTGCCAGCAGTTTTTCCCTACGGTCCGCGGGTCCGTACTTC.

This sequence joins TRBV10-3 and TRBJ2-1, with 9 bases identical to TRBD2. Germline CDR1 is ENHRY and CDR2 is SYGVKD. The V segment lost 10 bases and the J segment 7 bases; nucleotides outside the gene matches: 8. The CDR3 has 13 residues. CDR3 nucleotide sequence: TGTGCCACCGGACTAGCGTCAGAAAATGAGCAGTTCTTC. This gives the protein CATGLASENEQFF.

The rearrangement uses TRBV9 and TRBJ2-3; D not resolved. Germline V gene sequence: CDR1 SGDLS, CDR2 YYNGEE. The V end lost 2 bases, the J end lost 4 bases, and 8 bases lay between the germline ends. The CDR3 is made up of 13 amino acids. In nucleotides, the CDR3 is TGTGCCAGCAGCGTGACATCTGCAGATACGCAGTATTTT. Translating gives CASSVTSADTQYF.

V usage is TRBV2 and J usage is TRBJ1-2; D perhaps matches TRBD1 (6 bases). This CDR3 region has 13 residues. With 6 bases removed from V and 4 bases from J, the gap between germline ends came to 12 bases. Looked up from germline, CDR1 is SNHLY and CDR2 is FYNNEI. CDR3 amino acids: CASRGGDPYGYTF. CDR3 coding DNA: TGTGCCAGCAGAGGGGGGGATCCCTATGGCTACACCTTC.

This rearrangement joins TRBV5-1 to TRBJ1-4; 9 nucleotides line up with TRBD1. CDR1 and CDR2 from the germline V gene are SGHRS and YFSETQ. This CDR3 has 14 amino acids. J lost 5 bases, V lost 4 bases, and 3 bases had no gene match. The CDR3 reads CASSRDRDNEKLFF. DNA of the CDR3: TGCGCCAGCAGCCGGGACAGGGACAATGAAAAACTGTTTTTT.

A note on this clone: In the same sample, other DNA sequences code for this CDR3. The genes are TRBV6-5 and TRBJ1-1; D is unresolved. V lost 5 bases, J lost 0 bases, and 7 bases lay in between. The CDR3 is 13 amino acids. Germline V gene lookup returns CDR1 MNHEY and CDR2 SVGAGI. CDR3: CASSRLVNTEAFF. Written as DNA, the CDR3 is TGTGCCAGCAGTCGACTCGTGAACACTGAAGCTTTCTTT.

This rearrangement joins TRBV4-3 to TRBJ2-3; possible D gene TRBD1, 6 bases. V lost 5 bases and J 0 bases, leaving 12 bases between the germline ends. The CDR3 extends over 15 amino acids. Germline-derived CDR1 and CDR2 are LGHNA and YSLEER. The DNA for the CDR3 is TGCGCCAGCAGCACCGAAGGACAGAGCACAGATACGCAGTATTTT. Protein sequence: CASSTEGQSTDTQYF.

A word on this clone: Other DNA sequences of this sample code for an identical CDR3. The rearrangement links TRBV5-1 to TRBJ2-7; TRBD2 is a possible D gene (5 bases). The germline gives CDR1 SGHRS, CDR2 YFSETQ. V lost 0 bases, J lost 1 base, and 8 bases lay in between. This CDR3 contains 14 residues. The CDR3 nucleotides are TGCGCCAGCAGCTTGGTTGGAGGTTCCTACGAGCAGTACTTC. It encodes CASSLVGGSYEQYF.

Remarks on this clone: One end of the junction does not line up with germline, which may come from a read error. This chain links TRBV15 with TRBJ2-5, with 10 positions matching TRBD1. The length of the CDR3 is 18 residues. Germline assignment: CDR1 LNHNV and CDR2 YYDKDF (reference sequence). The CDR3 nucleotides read TGTGCCACCAGCAGAGCGGCCACGGGGACAGGGGAGCAAGAGACTCAGTACTTC. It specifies CATSRAATGTGEQETQYF. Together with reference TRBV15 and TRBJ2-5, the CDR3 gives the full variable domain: DAMVIQNPRYQVTQFGKPVTLSCSQTLNHNVMYWYQQKSSQAPKLLFHYYDKDFNNEADTPDNFQSRRPNTSFCFLDIRSPGLGDTAMYLCATSRAATGTGEQETQYFGPGTRLLVL.

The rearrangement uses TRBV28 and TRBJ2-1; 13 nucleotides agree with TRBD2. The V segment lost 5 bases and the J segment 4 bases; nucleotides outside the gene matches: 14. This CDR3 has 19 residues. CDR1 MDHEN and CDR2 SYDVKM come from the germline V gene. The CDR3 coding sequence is TGTGCCAGCAGTCCGCCCCGGACTAGCGGGAGCCCAATATACAATGAGCAGTTCTTC. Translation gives CASSPPRTSGSPIYNEQFF.

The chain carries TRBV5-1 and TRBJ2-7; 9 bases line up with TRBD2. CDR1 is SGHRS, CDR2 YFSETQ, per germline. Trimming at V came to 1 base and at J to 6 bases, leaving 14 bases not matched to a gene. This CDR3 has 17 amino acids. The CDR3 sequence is CASSLLLAGDHGLEQYF. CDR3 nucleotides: TGCGCCAGCAGCTTGTTGTTAGCGGGAGATCACGGACTCGAGCAGTACTTC.

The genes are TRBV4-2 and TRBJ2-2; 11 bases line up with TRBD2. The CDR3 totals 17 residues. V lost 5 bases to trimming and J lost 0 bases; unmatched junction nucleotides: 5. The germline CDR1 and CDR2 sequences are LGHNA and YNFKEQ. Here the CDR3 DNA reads TGTGCCAGCAGCTACTCGACTAGCGGGACGAACACCGGGGAGCTGTTTTTT. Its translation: CASSYSTSGTNTGELFF.

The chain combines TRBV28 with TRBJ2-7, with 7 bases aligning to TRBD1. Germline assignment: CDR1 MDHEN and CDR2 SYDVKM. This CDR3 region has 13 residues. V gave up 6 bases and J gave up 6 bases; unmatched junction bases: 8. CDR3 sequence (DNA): TGTGCCAGCAGACCCACAGGGGACCGCGAGCAGTACTTC. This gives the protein CASRPTGDREQYF.

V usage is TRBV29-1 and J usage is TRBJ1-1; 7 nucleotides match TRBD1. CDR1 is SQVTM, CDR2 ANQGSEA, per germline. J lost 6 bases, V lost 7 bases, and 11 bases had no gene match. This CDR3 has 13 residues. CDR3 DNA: TGCAGCGCTAGTAAGGGGGCTGGGGCTGAAGCTTTCTTT. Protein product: CSASKGAGAEAFF.

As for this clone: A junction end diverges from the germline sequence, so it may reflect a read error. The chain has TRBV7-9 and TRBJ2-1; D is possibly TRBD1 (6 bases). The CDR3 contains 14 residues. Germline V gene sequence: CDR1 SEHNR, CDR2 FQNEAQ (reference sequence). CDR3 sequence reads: CASNLLGGTDEQFF. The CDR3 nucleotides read TGTGCCAGCAACTTATTAGGGGGTACCGATGAGCAGTTCTTC.

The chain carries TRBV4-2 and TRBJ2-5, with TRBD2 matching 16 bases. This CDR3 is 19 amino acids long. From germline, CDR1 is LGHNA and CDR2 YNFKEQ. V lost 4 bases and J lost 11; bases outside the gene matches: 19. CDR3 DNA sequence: TGTGCCAGCAGCCCTCGCCCCGGGACTAGCGGGAGGGCCGTCCATGAGCAGTACTTC. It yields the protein CASSPRPGTSGRAVHEQYF.

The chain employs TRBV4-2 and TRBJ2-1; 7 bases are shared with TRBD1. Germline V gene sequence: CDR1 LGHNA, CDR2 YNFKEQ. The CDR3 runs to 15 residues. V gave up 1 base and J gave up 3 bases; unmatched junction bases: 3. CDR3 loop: CASSQAGQLYNEQFF. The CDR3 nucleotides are TGTGCCAGCAGCCAAGCGGGACAGCTCTACAATGAGCAGTTCTTC.

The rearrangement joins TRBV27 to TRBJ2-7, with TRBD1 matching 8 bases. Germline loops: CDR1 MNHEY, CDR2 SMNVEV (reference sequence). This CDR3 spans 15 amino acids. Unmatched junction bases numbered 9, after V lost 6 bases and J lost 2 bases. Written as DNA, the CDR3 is TGTGCCAGCAGCCCCGGGACAGGAGGACCCTACGAGCAGTACTTC. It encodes CASSPGTGGPYEQYF.

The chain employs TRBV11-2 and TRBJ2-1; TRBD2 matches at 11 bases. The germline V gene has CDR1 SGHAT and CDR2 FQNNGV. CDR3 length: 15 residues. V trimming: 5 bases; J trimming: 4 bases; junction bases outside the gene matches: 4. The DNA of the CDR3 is TGTGCCAGCAGCCTAAGACTAGCGGGGTACAATGAGCAGTTCTTC. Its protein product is CASSLRLAGYNEQFF.

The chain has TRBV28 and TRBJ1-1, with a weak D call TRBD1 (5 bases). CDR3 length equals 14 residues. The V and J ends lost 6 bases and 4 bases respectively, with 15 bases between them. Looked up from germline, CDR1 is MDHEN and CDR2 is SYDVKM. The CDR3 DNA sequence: TGTGCCAGCAGCCCAGGGTTTTTGGGCACTGAAGCTTTCTTT. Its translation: CASSPGFLGTEAFF.

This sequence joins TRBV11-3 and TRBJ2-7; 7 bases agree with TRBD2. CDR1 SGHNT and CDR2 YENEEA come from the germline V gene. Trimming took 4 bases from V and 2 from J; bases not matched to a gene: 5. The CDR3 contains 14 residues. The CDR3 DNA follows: TGTGCCAGCAGCTCTCTAGCGGTGACCTACGAGCAGTACTTC. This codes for CASSSLAVTYEQYF. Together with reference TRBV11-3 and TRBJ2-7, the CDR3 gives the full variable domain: EAGVVQSPRYKIIEKKQPVAFWCNPISGHNTLYWYLQNLGQGPELLIRYENEEAVDDSQLPKDRFSAERLKGVDSTLKIQPAELGDSAVYLCASSSLAVTYEQYFGPGTRLTVT.

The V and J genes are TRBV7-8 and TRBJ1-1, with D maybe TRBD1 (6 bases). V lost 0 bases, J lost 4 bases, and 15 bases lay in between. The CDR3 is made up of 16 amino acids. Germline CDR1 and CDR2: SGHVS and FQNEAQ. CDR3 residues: CASSLARAGVSTEAFF. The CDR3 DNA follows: TGTGCCAGCAGCTTAGCCAGGGCAGGGGTCAGCACTGAAGCTTTCTTT.

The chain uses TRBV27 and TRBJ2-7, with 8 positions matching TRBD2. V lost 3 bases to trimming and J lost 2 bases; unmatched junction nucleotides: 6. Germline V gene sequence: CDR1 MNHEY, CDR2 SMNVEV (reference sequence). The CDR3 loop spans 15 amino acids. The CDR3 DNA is TGTGCCAGCAGTTTGAGCGGGAGTGGGGCCTACGAGCAGTACTTC. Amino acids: CASSLSGSGAYEQYF.